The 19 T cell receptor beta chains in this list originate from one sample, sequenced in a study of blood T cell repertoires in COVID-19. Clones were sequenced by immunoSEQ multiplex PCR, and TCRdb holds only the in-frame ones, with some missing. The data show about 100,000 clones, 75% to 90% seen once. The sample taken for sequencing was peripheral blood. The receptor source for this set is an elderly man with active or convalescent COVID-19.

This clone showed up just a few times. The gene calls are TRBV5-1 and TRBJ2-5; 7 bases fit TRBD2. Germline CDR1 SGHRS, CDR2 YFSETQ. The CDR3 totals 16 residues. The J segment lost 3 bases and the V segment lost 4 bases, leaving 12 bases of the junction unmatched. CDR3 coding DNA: TGCGCCAGCAGCCCCGGTGAGGGGAGCGGGGAAGAGACCCAGTACTTC. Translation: CASSPGEGSGEETQYF.

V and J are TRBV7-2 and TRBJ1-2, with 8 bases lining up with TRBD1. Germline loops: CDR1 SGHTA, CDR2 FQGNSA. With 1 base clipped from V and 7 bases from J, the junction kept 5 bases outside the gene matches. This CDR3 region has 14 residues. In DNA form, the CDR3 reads TGTGCCAGCAGCTTAGACGGGACAGGTGTTGGCTACACCTTC. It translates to CASSLDGTGVGYTF.

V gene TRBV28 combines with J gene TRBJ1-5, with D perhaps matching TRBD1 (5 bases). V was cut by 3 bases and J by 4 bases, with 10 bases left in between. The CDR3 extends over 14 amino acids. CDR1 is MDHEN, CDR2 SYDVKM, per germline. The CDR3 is CASSLWTQNQPQHF. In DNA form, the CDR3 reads TGTGCCAGCAGTTTGTGGACACAGAATCAGCCCCAGCATTTT. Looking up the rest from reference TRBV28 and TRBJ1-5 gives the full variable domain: DVKVTQSSRYLVKRTGEKVFLECVQDMDHENMFWYRQDPGLGLRLIYFSYDVKMKEKGDIPEGYSVSREKKERFSLILESASTNQTSMYLCASSLWTQNQPQHFGDGTRLSIL.

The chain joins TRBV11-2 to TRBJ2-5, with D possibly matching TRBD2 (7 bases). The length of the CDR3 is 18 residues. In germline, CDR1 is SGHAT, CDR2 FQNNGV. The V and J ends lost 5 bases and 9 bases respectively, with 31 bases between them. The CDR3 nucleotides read TGTGCCAGCAGCCCGCGGACAGCTCAGGCTAGCGGCAGTGGGGCCCAGTACTTC. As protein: CASSPRTAQASGSGAQYF. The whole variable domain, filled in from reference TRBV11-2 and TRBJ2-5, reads EAGVAQSPRYKIIEKRQSVAFWCNPISGHATLYWYQQILGQGPKLLIQFQNNGVVDDSQLPKDRFSAERLKGVDSTLKIQPAKLEDSAVYLCASSPRTAQASGSGAQYFGPGTRLLVL.

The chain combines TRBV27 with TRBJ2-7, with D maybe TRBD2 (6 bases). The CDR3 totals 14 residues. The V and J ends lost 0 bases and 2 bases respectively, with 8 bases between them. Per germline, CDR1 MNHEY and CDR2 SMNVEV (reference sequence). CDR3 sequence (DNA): TGTGCCAGCAGTTTATCGATAGCGGCCTACGAGCAGTACTTC. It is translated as CASSLSIAAYEQYF.

The CDR3 spells CASSEAPGVDTQYF. CDR3 nucleotide sequence: TGTGCCAGCAGTGAAGCGCCGGGTGTTGATACGCAGTATTTT. The chain joins TRBV2 to TRBJ2-3, with D unclear. Germline V lookup: CDR1 SNHLY, CDR2 FYNNEI. The CDR3 spans 14 residues. The germline V and J ends were trimmed by 0 bases and 6 bases, with 10 bases remaining between them.

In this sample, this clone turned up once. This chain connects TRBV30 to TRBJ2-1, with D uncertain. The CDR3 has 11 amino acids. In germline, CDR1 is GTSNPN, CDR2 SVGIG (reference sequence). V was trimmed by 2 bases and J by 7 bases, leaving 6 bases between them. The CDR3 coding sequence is TGTGCCTGGAGTCCCTCTAATGAGCAGTTCTTC. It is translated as CAWSPSNEQFF. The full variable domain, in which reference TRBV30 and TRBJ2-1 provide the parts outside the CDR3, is SQTIHQWPATLVQPVGSPLSLECTVEGTSNPNLYWYRQAAGRGLQLLFYSVGIGQISSEVPQNLSASRPQDRQFILSSKKLLLSDSGFYLCAWSPSNEQFFGPGTRLTVL.

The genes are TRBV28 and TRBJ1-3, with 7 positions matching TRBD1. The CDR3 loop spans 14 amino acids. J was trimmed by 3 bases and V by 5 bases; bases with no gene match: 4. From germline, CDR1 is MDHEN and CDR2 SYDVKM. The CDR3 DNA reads TGTGCCAGCAGTCCAGGGACAGTTGGAAACACCATATATTTT. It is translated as CASSPGTVGNTIYF.

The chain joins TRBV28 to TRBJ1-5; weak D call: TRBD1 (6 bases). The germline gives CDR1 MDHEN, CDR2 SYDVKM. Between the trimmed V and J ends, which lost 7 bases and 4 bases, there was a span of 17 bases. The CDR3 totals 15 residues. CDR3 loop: CASIPAGAVNQPQHF. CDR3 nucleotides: TGTGCCAGCATACCGGCGGGGGCGGTGAATCAGCCCCAGCATTTT. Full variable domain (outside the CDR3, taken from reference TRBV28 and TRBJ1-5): DVKVTQSSRYLVKRTGEKVFLECVQDMDHENMFWYRQDPGLGLRLIYFSYDVKMKEKGDIPEGYSVSREKKERFSLILESASTNQTSMYLCASIPAGAVNQPQHFGDGTRLSIL.

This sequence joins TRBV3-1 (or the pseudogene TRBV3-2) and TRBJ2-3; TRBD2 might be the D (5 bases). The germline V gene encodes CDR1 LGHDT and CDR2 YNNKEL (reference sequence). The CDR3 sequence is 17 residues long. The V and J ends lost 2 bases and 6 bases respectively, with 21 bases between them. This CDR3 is CASSQSGLAPSGDTQYF. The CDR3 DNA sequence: TGTGCCAGCAGCCAAAGCGGTCTAGCTCCTTCGGGGGATACGCAGTATTTT.

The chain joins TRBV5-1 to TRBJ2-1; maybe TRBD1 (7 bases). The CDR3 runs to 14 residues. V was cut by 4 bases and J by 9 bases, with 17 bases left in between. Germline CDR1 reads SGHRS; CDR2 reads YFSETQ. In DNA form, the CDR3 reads TGCGCCAGCAGCATAGACAGTCAGGGGGGTGAGCAGTTCTTC. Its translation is CASSIDSQGGEQFF.

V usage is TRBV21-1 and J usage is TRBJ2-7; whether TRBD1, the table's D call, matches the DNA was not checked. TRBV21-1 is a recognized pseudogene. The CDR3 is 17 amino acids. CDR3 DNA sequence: TGTGCCAGCAGCAAAGCGCCCCGGGACATCCCTTTCTACGAGCAGTACTTC. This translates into CASSKAPRDIPFYEQYF.

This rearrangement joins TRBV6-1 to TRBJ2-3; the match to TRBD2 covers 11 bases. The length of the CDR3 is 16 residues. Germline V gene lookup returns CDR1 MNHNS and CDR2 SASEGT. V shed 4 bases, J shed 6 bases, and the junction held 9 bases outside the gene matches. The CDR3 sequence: CASSGSSGRHFDTQYF. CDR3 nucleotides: TGTGCCAGCAGTGGCTCTAGCGGGAGGCATTTTGATACGCAGTATTTT.

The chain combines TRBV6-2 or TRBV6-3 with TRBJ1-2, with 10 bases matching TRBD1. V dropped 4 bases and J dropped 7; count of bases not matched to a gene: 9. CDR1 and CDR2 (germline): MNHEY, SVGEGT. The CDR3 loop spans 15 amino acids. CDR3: CASSSPGQGQIGYTF. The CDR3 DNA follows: TGTGCCAGCAGTTCCCCGGGACAGGGGCAAATTGGCTACACCTTC.

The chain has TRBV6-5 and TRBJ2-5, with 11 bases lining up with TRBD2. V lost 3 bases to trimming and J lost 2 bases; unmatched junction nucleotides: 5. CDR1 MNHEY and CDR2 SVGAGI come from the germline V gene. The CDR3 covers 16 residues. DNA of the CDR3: TGTGCCAGCAGTTATCTAGCGGGAGGCCCTCAAGAGACCCAGTACTTC. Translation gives CASSYLAGGPQETQYF.

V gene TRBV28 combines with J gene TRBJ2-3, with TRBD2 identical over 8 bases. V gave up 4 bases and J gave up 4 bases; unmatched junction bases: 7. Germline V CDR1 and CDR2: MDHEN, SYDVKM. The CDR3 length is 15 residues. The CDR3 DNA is TGTGCCAGCAGTTCTCCCGGGGGGGATCCAGATACGCAGTATTTT. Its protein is CASSSPGGDPDTQYF.

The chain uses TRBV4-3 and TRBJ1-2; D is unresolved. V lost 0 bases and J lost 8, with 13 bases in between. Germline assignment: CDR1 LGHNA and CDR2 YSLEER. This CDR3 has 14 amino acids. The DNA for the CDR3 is TGCGCCAGCAGCCAAGATGTAAAATTGAGAGGCTACACCTTC. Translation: CASSQDVKLRGYTF.

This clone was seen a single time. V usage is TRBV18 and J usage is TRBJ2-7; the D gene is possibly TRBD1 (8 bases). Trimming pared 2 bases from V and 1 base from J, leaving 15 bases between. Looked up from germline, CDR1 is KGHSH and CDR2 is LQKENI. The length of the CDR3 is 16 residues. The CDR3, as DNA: TGTGCCAGCTCACCAGACCGGGGGGACAGGTCCTACGAGCAGTACTTC. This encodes CASSPDRGDRSYEQYF.

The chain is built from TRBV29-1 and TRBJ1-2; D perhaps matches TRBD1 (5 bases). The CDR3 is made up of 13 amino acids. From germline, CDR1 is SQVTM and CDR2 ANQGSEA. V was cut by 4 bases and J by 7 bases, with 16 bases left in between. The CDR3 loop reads CSVVVGAGSGYTF. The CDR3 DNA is TGCAGCGTTGTAGTAGGGGCGGGGAGTGGCTACACCTTC.